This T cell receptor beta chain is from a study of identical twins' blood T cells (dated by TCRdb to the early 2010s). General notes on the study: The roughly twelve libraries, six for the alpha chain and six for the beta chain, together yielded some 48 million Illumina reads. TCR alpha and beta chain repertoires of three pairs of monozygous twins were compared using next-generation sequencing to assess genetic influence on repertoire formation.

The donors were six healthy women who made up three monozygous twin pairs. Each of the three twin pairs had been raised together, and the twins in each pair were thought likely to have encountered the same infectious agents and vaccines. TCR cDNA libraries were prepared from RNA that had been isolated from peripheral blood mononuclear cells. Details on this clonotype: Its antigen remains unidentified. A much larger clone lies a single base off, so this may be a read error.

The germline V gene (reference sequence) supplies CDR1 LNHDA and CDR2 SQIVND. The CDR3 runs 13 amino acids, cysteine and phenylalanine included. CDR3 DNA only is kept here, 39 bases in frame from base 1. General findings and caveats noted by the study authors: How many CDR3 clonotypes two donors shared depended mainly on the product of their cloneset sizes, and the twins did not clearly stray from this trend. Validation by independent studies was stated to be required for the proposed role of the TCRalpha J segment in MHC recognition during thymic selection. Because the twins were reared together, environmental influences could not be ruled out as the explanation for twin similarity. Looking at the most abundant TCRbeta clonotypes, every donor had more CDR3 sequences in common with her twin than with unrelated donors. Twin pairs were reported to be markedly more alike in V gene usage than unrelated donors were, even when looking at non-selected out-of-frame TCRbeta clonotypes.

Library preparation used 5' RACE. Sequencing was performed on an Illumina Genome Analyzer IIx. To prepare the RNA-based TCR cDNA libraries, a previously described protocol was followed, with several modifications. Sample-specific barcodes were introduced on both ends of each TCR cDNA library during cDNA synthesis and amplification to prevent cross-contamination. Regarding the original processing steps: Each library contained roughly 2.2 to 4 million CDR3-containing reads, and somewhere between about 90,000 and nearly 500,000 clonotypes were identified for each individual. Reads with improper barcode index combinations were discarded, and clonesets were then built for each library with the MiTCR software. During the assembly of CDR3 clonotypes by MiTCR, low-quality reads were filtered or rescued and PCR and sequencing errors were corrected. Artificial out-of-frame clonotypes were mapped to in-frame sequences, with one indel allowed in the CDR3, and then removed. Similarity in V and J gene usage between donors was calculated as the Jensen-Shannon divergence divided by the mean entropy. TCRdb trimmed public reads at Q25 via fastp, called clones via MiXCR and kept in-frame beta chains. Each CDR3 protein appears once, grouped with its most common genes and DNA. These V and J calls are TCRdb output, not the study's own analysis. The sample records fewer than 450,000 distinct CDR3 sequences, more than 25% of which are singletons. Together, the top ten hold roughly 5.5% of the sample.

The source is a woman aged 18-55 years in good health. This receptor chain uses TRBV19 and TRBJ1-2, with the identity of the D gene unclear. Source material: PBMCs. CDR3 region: CASSIFGNYGHTF. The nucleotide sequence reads TGTGCCAGTAGTATTTTTGGGAACTATGGCCACACCTTC.